Following are 16 T cell receptor beta chains from one sample sequenced in a study of Ad26.COV2.S vaccination and SARS-CoV-2 variants. Profiling relied on immunoSEQ multiplex PCR, and the TCRdb table lists in-frame clones only, not all of them. The table has about 460,000 clones, 70% to 90% seen once; the top ten hold approximately 1.7%. Regarding treatment: some 20 received Ad26.COV2.S at low or high dose, single or two shots; roughly five received placebo; per-sample allocation not given. Day 63 after the first vaccine or placebo injection was the time point for sampling. The sample was peripheral blood, taken in a trial of Ad26.COV2.S vaccine versus placebo. The receptors shown here come from a person between 18 and 65 years old who received the Ad26.COV2.S COVID-19 vaccine or a placebo.

The V gene is TRBV20-1, the J gene TRBJ1-1; possible D gene TRBD1, 5 bases. Germline assignment: CDR1 DFQATT and CDR2 SNEGSKA (reference sequence). Trimming took 3 bases from V and 0 from J, leaving 14 bases between them. The CDR3 is 15 residues long. The CDR3 DNA is TGCAGTGCTAGTCAAATGGGGGTGGTGAACACTGAAGCTTTCTTT. Encoded protein: CSASQMGVVNTEAFF.

This clone has only a few counts. V is TRBV5-5 and J is TRBJ1-1; D gene ambiguous. CDR1 is SGHKS and CDR2 is YYEKEE in the germline V gene (reference sequence). V lost 0 bases to trimming and J lost 0 bases, with 6 bases between them. This CDR3 comprises 14 residues. CDR3 sequence: CASSLGTVNTEAFF. CDR3 coding DNA: TGTGCCAGCAGCTTGGGGACCGTGAACACTGAAGCTTTCTTT.

This chain connects TRBV19 to TRBJ2-3, with 7 bases that match TRBD2. The V and J ends lost 8 bases and 8 bases, in that order; junction bases with no gene match: 13. CDR1 is LNHDA and CDR2 is SQIVND in the germline V gene (reference sequence). This CDR3 has 14 residues. The CDR3 coding sequence is TGTGCCAGTTCCCTAGCGGCTGACCCGTTTACGCAGTATTTT. Translating it yields CASSLAADPFTQYF.

This clone was seen a single time. This rearrangement joins TRBV6-2 or TRBV6-3 to TRBJ2-7, with 10 bases fitting TRBD1. The ends lost 4 bases at V and 13 bases at J; junction bases unmatched: 13. The CDR3 runs to 14 residues. The germline CDR1 and CDR2 sequences are MNHEY and SVGEGT. The DNA for the CDR3 is TGTGCCAGCAGTTCTCGGACAGGGGGAAAAGGTAGTTACTTC. Translating gives CASSSRTGGKGSYF.

The chain is built from TRBV6-6 and TRBJ2-5; 10 nucleotides match TRBD2. V was clipped by 5 bases and J by 5 bases; unmatched bases: 11. The V gene's germline CDR1 is MNHNY and CDR2 SVGAGI (reference sequence). CDR3 length: 16 amino acids. This CDR3 reads CASSRGTSDRRETQYF. CDR3 nucleotides: TGTGCCAGCAGTCGAGGGACTAGCGACCGGAGGGAGACCCAGTACTTC.

The chain combines TRBV6-5 with TRBJ2-7; D is uncertain. Per the germline V gene, CDR1 is MNHEY and CDR2 is SVGAGI. This CDR3 has 16 residues. The ends were cut back, 0 bases at V and 6 bases at J, with 18 bases in the middle. CDR3 loop: CASSYSSQVPLGEQYF. The CDR3 DNA follows: TGTGCCAGCAGTTACTCGAGCCAGGTCCCTTTAGGCGAGCAGTACTTC.

CDR3 in amino acids: CASETRRPPYEQYF. The CDR3 nucleotides are TGTGCCAGCGAGACACGGCGCCCACCCTACGAGCAGTACTTC. This chain uses TRBV28 with TRBJ2-7, with D unclear. The CDR3 runs to 14 residues. Germline assignment: CDR1 MDHEN and CDR2 SYDVKM. Trimming pared 8 bases from V and 2 bases from J, leaving 16 bases between.

The rearrangement uses TRBV15 and TRBJ1-1; 7 positions agree with TRBD1. Losses at the gene ends were 3 bases for V and 6 bases for J; bases not matched to a gene: 7. Germline loops: CDR1 LNHNV, CDR2 YYDKDF (reference sequence). The CDR3 is 14 residues long. The CDR3 DNA reads TGTGCCACCAGCAGCAGCGGACAGGACCCTGAAGCTTTCTTT. Its translation is CATSSSGQDPEAFF.

This clone has only one observation. This specimen includes other DNA sequences encoding the same CDR3. The V gene is TRBV3-1 (or the pseudogene TRBV3-2), the J gene TRBJ2-7; 8 nucleotides agree with TRBD1. This CDR3 has 14 residues. Germline CDR1 and CDR2: LGHDT and YNNKEL (reference sequence). V dropped 4 bases and J dropped 0; count of bases not matched to a gene: 2. CDR3 coding DNA: TGTGCCAGCAGCCGACAGGGGAGCTCCTACGAGCAGTACTTC. Protein sequence: CASSRQGSSYEQYF.

This rearrangement joins TRBV3-1 (or the pseudogene TRBV3-2) to TRBJ1-2, with 11 bases aligning to TRBD1. With V trimmed by 5 bases and J by 6 bases, 5 bases remained unmatched. The germline V gene encodes CDR1 LGHDT and CDR2 YNNKEL (reference sequence). The CDR3 has 14 amino acids. The CDR3 spells CASSRTGGSDGYTF. The CDR3 DNA reads TGTGCCAGCAGCAGGACAGGGGGCTCGGATGGCTACACCTTC.

The chain uses TRBV18 and TRBJ1-2; 9 bases are a match to TRBD1. The CDR3 runs to 14 residues. V dropped 3 bases and J dropped 6; count of bases not matched to a gene: 5. The germline V gene encodes CDR1 KGHSH and CDR2 LQKENI. The CDR3 protein is CASSPLGQGHGYTF. The CDR3 region has the DNA TGTGCCAGCTCACCGCTGGGACAGGGCCATGGCTACACCTTC.

V is TRBV5-1 and J is TRBJ2-1; D call uncertain. V lost 0 bases and J 0 bases, leaving 13 bases between the germline ends. CDR1 is SGHRS, CDR2 YFSETQ, per germline. The length of the CDR3 is 17 residues. The CDR3 DNA is TGCGCCAGCAGCTTGGGGTCCCACAGCCTCTCCTACAATGAGCAGTTCTTC. Protein product: CASSLGSHSLSYNEQFF.

This clone was counted a single time. Within the sample, other DNA sequences also encode this same CDR3. The V and J genes are TRBV12-3 or TRBV12-4 and TRBJ2-2, with unresolved D. With 6 bases removed from V and 4 bases from J, the gap between germline ends came to 3 bases. The CDR3 length is 11 residues. As DNA, the CDR3 is TGTGCCAGCAGAGTCACCGGGGAGCTGTTTTTT. Translating gives CASRVTGELFF.

This sequence joins TRBV7-9 and TRBJ2-1; D might be TRBD2 (6 bases). The germline V and J ends were trimmed by 3 bases and 7 bases, with 19 bases remaining between them. Germline V gene sequence: CDR1 SEHNR, CDR2 FQNEAQ (reference sequence). The CDR3 is made up of 16 amino acids. The CDR3 bases are TGTGCCAGCAGCTTCTCGGGCCTAGCGTCTGGGAATGAGCAGTTCTTC. It encodes CASSFSGLASGNEQFF.

The chain links TRBV19 to TRBJ1-2; 7 bases agree with TRBD1. This CDR3 has 16 residues. Germline trimming cut 7 bases from V and 0 bases from J; bases unmatched to any gene: 11. The germline gives CDR1 LNHDA, CDR2 SQIVND (reference sequence). DNA of the CDR3: TGTGCCAGTACCCCAAGGACAGGCCGGGCTAACTATGGCTACACCTTC. It encodes CASTPRTGRANYGYTF.

V gene TRBV3-1 (or the pseudogene TRBV3-2) combines with J gene TRBJ2-5; 9 bases are a match to TRBD2. V gave up 4 bases and J gave up 4 bases; unmatched junction bases: 1. CDR1 is LGHDT and CDR2 is YNNKEL in the germline V gene (reference sequence). This CDR3 contains 13 residues. The CDR3 region is CASSRREGETQYF. The CDR3 DNA is TGTGCCAGCAGCCGGCGGGAGGGAGAGACCCAGTACTTC.